Described below is a single T cell receptor beta chain sequence and its context. TCRdb's table, derived via immunoSEQ multiplex PCR, lists solely in-frame clones and lacks some. The sample has some 480,000 clones, around 88% seen once. The data are from a study of Ad26.COV2.S vaccination and SARS-CoV-2 variants. On the study more broadly: Each vaccinee took Ad26.COV2.S intramuscularly, once or twice 56 days apart.

This sample's treatment: over 15 received Ad26.COV2.S at low or high dose, single or two shots; about 5 received placebo; per-sample allocation not given. The investigators took samples on day 63 after the first vaccine or placebo injection. With 6 bases removed from V and 1 base from J, the gap between germline ends came to 7 bases. This CDR3 region has 11 residues. Germline loops: CDR1 GTSNPN, CDR2 SVGIG (reference sequence). The sequence was collected from a person aged 18-65 years who received the Ad26.COV2.S COVID-19 vaccine or a placebo. Source: peripheral blood, taken in a trial of Ad26.COV2.S vaccine versus placebo. This sequence joins TRBV30 and TRBJ2-7; tentatively, D is TRBD1 (5 bases). CDR3 amino acids: CACRQSYEQYF. The DNA for the CDR3 is TGTGCCTGTAGACAGTCCTACGAGCAGTACTTC.